Each of the 10 T cell receptor beta chains below was sequenced from the same sample in a study of early T cells in non-severe SARS-CoV-2 infection. TCRdb used MiXCR to reprocess the 5' RACE reads, holding one entry per CDR3 protein. The repertoire consists of 95,000 to 100,000 distinct CDR3 sequences, with around 13% occurring once and the leading ten covering about 2%. The specimen sequenced was whole blood. These receptors came from an adult who was a healthcare worker with PCR-confirmed SARS-CoV-2 infection or an uninfected control (not recorded which).

The rearrangement links TRBV29-1 to TRBJ2-7, with 7 bases identical to TRBD2. The trim removed 6 bases at V and 3 bases at J, leaving 5 bases unmatched. CDR1 and CDR2 (germline): SQVTM, ANQGSEA. The CDR3 consists of 12 residues. CDR3 DNA: TGCAGCGTCGTTTGGGAGGGCTACGAGCAGTACTTC. Its translation: CSVVWEGYEQYF.

The V call is TRBV19, the J call TRBJ2-3, with 7 nucleotides matching TRBD2. The germline gives CDR1 LNHDA, CDR2 SQIVND (reference sequence). There are 15 residues in the CDR3. The V gene end was trimmed by 5 bases and the J gene end by 2 bases; junction bases not matched to a gene: 7. Here the CDR3 reads CASSFSGALTDTQYF. DNA of the CDR3: TGTGCCAGTAGTTTCAGCGGGGCCCTCACAGATACGCAGTATTTT.

Notes on this clonotype: Since a much larger clone is just one base distant, this may be a read error. V usage is TRBV5-1 and J usage is TRBJ2-5, with 7 bases fitting TRBD2. The V gene's germline CDR1 is SGHRS and CDR2 YFSETQ. V dropped 4 bases and J dropped 1; count of bases not matched to a gene: 10. The CDR3 runs to 16 residues. CDR3 bases: TGCGCCAGCAGCACCCCTAGCGGTCCCGGCCAAGAGACCCAGTACTTC. Translation: CASSTPSGPGQETQYF.

The rearrangement uses TRBV3-1 and TRBJ1-1; 9 bases match TRBD1. The CDR3 covers 14 residues. J gave up 1 base and V 5 bases, and 2 bases lay outside the gene matches. Germline assignment: CDR1 LGHDT and CDR2 YNNKEL (reference sequence). The CDR3 DNA sequence: TGTGCCAGCAGCAGGGGACAGGGGAACACTGAAGCTTTCTTT. Translated: CASSRGQGNTEAFF.

The table lists this clonotype with many counts. The chain uses TRBV4-1 and TRBJ2-7, with 7 nucleotides matching TRBD1. The CDR3 has 15 amino acids. Germline V gives CDR1 MGHRA, CDR2 YSYEKL. The V gene end was trimmed by 3 bases and the J gene end by 3 bases; junction bases not matched to a gene: 8. The CDR3, as DNA: TGCGCCAGCAGCCACACCGGGACAGCACACTACGAGCAGTACTTC. Amino acids: CASSHTGTAHYEQYF.

Concerning this clonotype itself: Compared with germline, one end of the junction differs, possibly owing to a read error. This chain links TRBV7-9 with TRBJ2-2; possibly TRBD2 for D (6 bases). This CDR3 spans 18 amino acids. Germline CDR1 SEHNR, CDR2 FQNEAQ (reference sequence). In DNA form, the CDR3 reads TGTGCCAGCAGCTTCCCGGGTATTAGCGGCGGGAACACCGAGGAGCTGTTTTTT. This sequence encodes CASSFPGISGGNTEELFF.

This chain connects TRBV20-1 to TRBJ2-1, with TRBD1 as a possible D gene (6 bases). This CDR3 spans 13 amino acids. Germline CDR1 DFQATT, CDR2 SNEGSKA (reference sequence). The germline V and J ends were trimmed by 7 bases and 4 bases, with 14 bases remaining between them. The CDR3 DNA follows: TGCAGTGTTTCCCGCACAGGGTACAATGAGCAGTTCTTC. Protein: CSVSRTGYNEQFF.

This clonotype was seen a few times. V gene TRBV29-1 combines with J gene TRBJ2-1; tentatively, D is TRBD1 (6 bases). Germline CDR1 SQVTM, CDR2 ANQGSEA. V gave up 3 bases and J gave up 4 bases, with 7 bases separating them. The CDR3 consists of 12 residues. CDR3 bases: TGCAGCGTTGAGGACAGATACAATGAGCAGTTCTTC. Amino acid sequence: CSVEDRYNEQFF.

This clonotype was counted only a few times. The V and J genes are TRBV9 and TRBJ2-3, with D possibly TRBD1 on 5 matching bases. The CDR3 loop spans 15 amino acids. The V gene lost 3 bases and the J gene lost 6 bases, with 17 bases spanning the gap. Germline V gives CDR1 SGDLS, CDR2 YYNGEE. CDR3 DNA sequence: TGTGCCAGCAGCGCCCGGACAACCCTCAGGGATACGCAGTATTTT. Translated: CASSARTTLRDTQYF.

This clonotype was seen a few times. CDR3 nucleotide sequence: TGTGCCAGCAGAGTTTGGGGGCCCAGCACAGATACGCAGTATTTT. Translated, it gives CASRVWGPSTDTQYF. The chain carries TRBV6-2 or TRBV6-3 and TRBJ2-3; a possible D gene is TRBD1 (6 bases). V lost 6 bases to trimming and J lost 0 bases, with 13 bases between them. This CDR3 spans 15 amino acids. Germline CDR1 reads MNHEY; CDR2 reads SVGEGT.